The 17 T cell receptor beta chains given below trace back to one sample, sequenced in a study of OX40 agonist ivuxolimab in advanced cancers. Generated by immunoSEQ multiplex PCR, the TCRdb table keeps only in-frame clones and is missing some. The profile shows some 100,000 clones, 80% to 90% of them singletons. Sequenced here: CD4+ or CD8+ T cells sorted from blood, sampled in a trial of the OX40 agonist ivuxolimab. These receptor sequences come from an adult with an advanced solid tumor such as melanoma, head and neck, liver or kidney cancer.

The rearrangement links TRBV18 to TRBJ2-5; D perhaps matches TRBD1 (6 bases). Germline-derived CDR1 and CDR2 are KGHSH and LQKENI. The CDR3 consists of 12 residues. Trimming left V 5 bases short and J 2 bases short, with 6 bases between. The CDR3 DNA reads as TGTGCCAGCTCAGGGACACAAGAGACCCAGTACTTC. The encoded protein is CASSGTQETQYF.

J is TRBJ2-1 and V is TRBV7-3; 8 bases match TRBD2. This CDR3 region has 16 residues. V was clipped by 1 base and J by 6 bases; unmatched bases: 8. Germline lookup yields CDR1 SGHTA and CDR2 FQGTGA. The CDR3 DNA reads TGTGCCAGCAGCTTAAATCGCGGGGGGTCACTCAATGAGCAGTTCTTC. It is translated as CASSLNRGGSLNEQFF. Combining the CDR3 with reference TRBV7-3 and TRBJ2-1 gives the whole variable domain GAGVSQTPSNKVTEKGKYVELRCDPISGHTALYWYRQSLGQGPEFLIYFQGTGAADDSGLPNDRFFAVRPEGSVSTLKIQRTERGDSAVYLCASSLNRGGSLNEQFFGPGTRLTVL.

V is TRBV30 and J is TRBJ1-5; D possibly corresponds to TRBD1 (5 bases). V was pared by 4 bases and J by 6 bases, with 22 bases between. The germline V gene encodes CDR1 GTSNPN and CDR2 SVGIG (reference sequence). CDR3 length equals 16 residues. Here the CDR3 reads CAWTSKGWGVGQPQHF. DNA for the CDR3: TGTGCCTGGACGTCTAAAGGCTGGGGGGTCGGTCAGCCCCAGCATTTT.

The chain links TRBV6-1 to TRBJ1-2; 8 bases align to TRBD1. This CDR3 region has 14 residues. The ends lost 5 bases at V and 4 bases at J; junction bases unmatched: 6. Germline V gene sequence: CDR1 MNHNS, CDR2 SASEGT. The CDR3 coding sequence is TGTGCCAGCAGTCCAGGGGGCAGCCTCTATGGCTACACCTTC. Translating gives CASSPGGSLYGYTF.

The V call is TRBV5-6, the J call TRBJ2-2; 7 nucleotides align to TRBD1. The V segment lost 1 base and the J segment 3 bases; nucleotides outside the gene matches: 6. The germline V gene encodes CDR1 SGHDT and CDR2 YYEEEE. The CDR3 contains 16 residues. The CDR3 nucleotides are TGTGCCAGCAGCTTGCCGGGACAGTGGGACACCGGGGAGCTGTTTTTT. Amino acid sequence: CASSLPGQWDTGELFF.

J is TRBJ1-3 and V is TRBV7-2, with D tentatively TRBD1 (5 bases). This CDR3 spans 16 amino acids. Germline V gene data show CDR1 as SGHTA and CDR2 as FQGNSA. Between the trimmed V and J ends, which lost 2 bases and 4 bases, there was a span of 15 bases. The CDR3 loop is CASSLLLGGWGNTIYF. The CDR3 nucleotides read TGTGCCAGCAGCTTACTACTCGGGGGTTGGGGAAACACCATATATTTT.

The chain combines TRBV5-4 with TRBJ2-5, with D unclear. The CDR3 has 13 residues. Deletions cut 1 base from V and 7 bases from J, with 11 bases between. CDR1 and CDR2 from the germline V gene are SGHNT and YYREEE (reference sequence). The CDR3 sequence is CASSLPGRATQYF. DNA of the CDR3: TGTGCCAGCAGCTTGCCGGGCCGGGCGACCCAGTACTTC.

This chain joins TRBV7-2 and TRBJ1-4, with D perhaps TRBD1 (6 bases). The CDR3 covers 15 residues. V lost 5 bases, J lost 7 bases, and 17 bases lay in between. The germline V gene has CDR1 SGHTA and CDR2 FQGNSA. CDR3 residues: CASSIQTGGVEKLFF. CDR3 sequence (DNA): TGTGCCAGCAGCATACAGACAGGAGGGGTTGAAAAACTGTTTTTT.

The chain recombines TRBV4-1 with TRBJ1-5, with D tentatively TRBD1 (6 bases). V gave up 5 bases and J gave up 4 bases, with 15 bases separating them. Germline lookup yields CDR1 MGHRA and CDR2 YSYEKL. The CDR3 sequence is 15 residues long. The CDR3 sequence is CASSTDRTLNQPQHF. CDR3 in DNA: TGCGCCAGCAGCACCGACAGGACTCTGAATCAGCCCCAGCATTTT.

This clone came up once. The chain carries TRBV7-2 and TRBJ2-2, with D possibly TRBD2 on 6 matching bases. The CDR3 is 15 amino acids. V lost 3 bases to trimming and J lost 5 bases, with 13 bases between them. In germline, CDR1 is SGHTA, CDR2 FQGNSA. DNA of the CDR3: TGTGCCAGCAGCTTTCACGGGGGACGTACCGGGGAGCTGTTTTTT. It codes for CASSFHGGRTGELFF. The full variable domain, in which reference TRBV7-2 and TRBJ2-2 provide the parts outside the CDR3, is GAGVSQSPSNKVTEKGKDVELRCDPISGHTALYWYRQSLGQGLEFLIYFQGNSAPDKSGLPSDRFSAERTGGSVSTLTIQRTQQEDSAVYLCASSFHGGRTGELFFGEGSRLTVL.

As concerns this clone: Its ends do not fully match the called genes, so a read error is possible. The chain couples TRBV20-1 to TRBJ1-1; D not resolved. CDR1 and CDR2 (germline): DFQATT, SNEGSKA (reference sequence). CDR3 length equals 11 residues. The DNA of the CDR3 is TGCAGTGCTTCGGACGGAGCTAATCCCCTCTTT. This codes for CSASDGANPLF.

The V call is TRBV6-6, the J call TRBJ2-2; no definite D call. CDR3 length: 13 amino acids. Trimming removed 4 bases from V and 1 base from J, with 4 bases in between. Germline CDR1 and CDR2: MNHNY and SVGAGI (reference sequence). CDR3 sequence reads: CASSSVNTGELFF. In DNA, the CDR3 is TGTGCCAGCAGTTCTGTGAACACCGGGGAGCTGTTTTTT.

This rearrangement joins TRBV4-3 to TRBJ1-2; weak D call: TRBD1 (6 bases). V lost 1 base, J lost 4 bases, and 13 bases lay in between. The CDR3 sequence is 15 residues long. Germline V gene lookup returns CDR1 LGHNA and CDR2 YSLEER. Here the CDR3 reads CASSQGFSGVYGYTF. CDR3 DNA sequence: TGCGCCAGCAGCCAAGGTTTTTCAGGGGTCTATGGCTACACCTTC.

This chain uses TRBV2 with TRBJ1-3; tentative D call: TRBD1 (6 bases). This CDR3 contains 14 residues. The germline V gene encodes CDR1 SNHLY and CDR2 FYNNEI. V shed 8 bases and J shed 0 bases, with 11 bases lying between them. The CDR3 sequence: CASSGASSGNTIYF. CDR3 nucleotide sequence: TGTGCCAGCTCAGGGGCATCCTCTGGAAACACCATATATTTT.

This clone has just one count. The V and J genes are TRBV5-1 and TRBJ1-2; D is unclear. Germline V gene lookup returns CDR1 SGHRS and CDR2 YFSETQ. V lost 2 bases and J 4 bases, leaving 6 bases between the germline ends. This CDR3 is 12 amino acids long. The CDR3 sequence is CASSLGSYGYTF. In DNA form, the CDR3 reads TGCGCCAGCAGCTTAGGGTCCTATGGCTACACCTTC.

This sequence joins TRBV10-3 and TRBJ2-7, with D unclear. Trimming shortened V by 0 bases and J by 0 bases, and 6 bases separated the two germline ends. CDR1 and CDR2 from the germline V gene are ENHRY and SYGVKD. CDR3 length equals 14 residues. The CDR3: CAISESGNSYEQYF. As DNA, the CDR3 is TGTGCCATCAGTGAGTCCGGAAACTCCTACGAGCAGTACTTC.

The chain links TRBV5-1 to TRBJ2-2; 7 bases are shared with TRBD2. V lost 6 bases and J lost 4; bases outside the gene matches: 3. From germline, CDR1 is SGHRS and CDR2 YFSETQ. This CDR3 has 13 residues. CDR3 sequence: CASKGLSTGELFF. The CDR3 DNA follows: TGCGCCAGCAAGGGACTATCCACCGGGGAGCTGTTTTTT.